Sequencing of this TCR beta chain was carried out in a study of T cells in Graves' hyperthyroidism and ophthalmopathy. Background on the study: Prior to any treatment, at the point of initial diagnosis, peripheral blood was collected. Findings and limits, study-wide: The model's output predicted ophthalmopathy at a median of roughly 6.9 months prior to onset.

Amplification yielded TCR beta CDR3 regions, with RNA transcripts as the source. First-round RT-PCR of the TCR CDR3 relied on the HTBI primer set. One entry per CDR3 protein, called by TCRdb with MiXCR from the multiplex PCR reads. This table holds 94,000 or so distinct CDR3 sequences, about 51% found once. A note on this clonotype: Antigen: not known.

Germline V lookup: CDR1 MGHDK, CDR2 SYGVNS. The length of the CDR3 is 11 residues. Trimming took 8 bases from V and 4 from J, leaving 8 bases between them. Patients showing uncontrolled infection, other autoimmune disease, pregnancy or lactation were ineligible. Thyroid ultrasound and orbital computed tomography, with clinical symptoms and serum thyroxine and TRAb, informed diagnoses. The sequence derives from a woman aged 40 to 55 with Graves' hyperthyroidism. The chain links TRBV25-1 to TRBJ1-2; D unresolved. What was sequenced was blood. The CDR3 protein is CASLNRYGYTF. CDR3 DNA sequence: TGTGCCAGCTTGAACCGCTATGGCTACACCTTC.